A single sample gave rise to the 27 T cell receptor beta chains below, sequenced in a study of Ad26.COV2.S vaccination and SARS-CoV-2 variants. As to treatment: approximately 18 received Ad26.COV2.S at low or high dose, single or two shots; 5 received placebo; per-sample allocation not given. Day 63 following the first vaccine or placebo injection was when the samples were taken. Using immunoSEQ multiplex PCR, the repertoire was profiled, and TCRdb retains in-frame clones only, with some absent. The sample comprises a few hundred thousand clones, approximately 83% of which are singletons, and almost 7.5% rests with the top ten. The sequencing here drew on peripheral blood, taken in a trial of Ad26.COV2.S vaccine versus placebo. Source of these receptors: a person aged 18 to 65 who received the Ad26.COV2.S COVID-19 vaccine or a placebo.

The gene calls are TRBV4-3 and TRBJ1-4; D might be TRBD1 (5 bases). Germline V gene sequence: CDR1 LGHNA, CDR2 YSLEER. The CDR3 is 14 amino acids. The V end was cut by 2 bases, the J end by 7 bases, with 11 bases between. CDR3 sequence reads: CASSQRDRSEKLFF. The CDR3 coding sequence is TGCGCCAGCAGCCAACGGGACCGATCTGAAAAACTGTTTTTT.

The sample holds one count of this clone. The gene calls are TRBV5-1 and TRBJ1-2; D is undetermined. From germline, CDR1 is SGHRS and CDR2 YFSETQ. The CDR3 has 15 amino acids. Trimming pared 4 bases from V and 3 bases from J, leaving 16 bases between. CDR3 sequence reads: CASSPGSRVDYGYTF. CDR3 coding DNA: TGCGCCAGCAGCCCGGGTAGTAGGGTGGACTATGGCTACACCTTC.

Of note for this clone: At one end, the junction sequence differs from germline, possibly due to a read error. Other DNA sequences in this specimen translate into the identical CDR3. The chain uses TRBV5-4 and TRBJ2-2; possibly TRBD1 or TRBD2 for D (5 bases each). The CDR3 runs 16 residues. Germline lookup yields CDR1 SGHNT and CDR2 YYREEE (reference sequence). CDR3 DNA: TGTGCCAGCAGCCTCCCGGGACGAGCCAACACCGGGGAACTGTTTTTT. As protein: CASSLPGRANTGELFF.

This chain links TRBV12-3 or TRBV12-4 with TRBJ1-5, with D hard to call. Deletions cut 7 bases from V and 7 bases from J, with 11 bases between. The CDR3 covers 12 residues. The CDR3 DNA reads TGTGCCAGCACCCTTAAGGACCAGCCCCAGCATTTT. It encodes CASTLKDQPQHF.

Of note for this clone: Other nucleotide sequences from this sample produce the same CDR3. V gene TRBV5-1 combines with J gene TRBJ1-4, with D perhaps TRBD1 (5 bases). CDR1 and CDR2 from the germline V gene are SGHRS and YFSETQ. This CDR3 has 13 residues. V was shortened by 2 bases and J by 3 bases, with 5 bases between the two germline ends. The CDR3 is CASSLGANEKLFF. CDR3 DNA sequence: TGCGCCAGCAGCTTAGGGGCTAATGAAAAACTGTTTTTT.

In its sample, this clone was seen once. A clone one base away is much larger, so this may be a read error. V gene TRBV5-4 combines with J gene TRBJ2-2; D possibly corresponds to TRBD1 (5 bases). V was cut by 4 bases and J by 4 bases, with 5 bases left in between. CDR1 and CDR2 (germline): SGHNT, YYREEE (reference sequence). This CDR3 region has 12 residues. CDR3 protein: CASSQGTGELFF. The CDR3 nucleotides are TGTGCCAGCAGCCAGGGCACCGGGGAGCTGTTTTTT. Supplemented by reference TRBV5-4 and TRBJ2-2, the full variable domain reads ETGVTQSPTHLIKTRGQQVTLRCSSQSGHNTVSWYQQALGQGPQFIFQYYREEENGRGNFPPRFSGLQFPNYSSELNVNALELDDSALYLCASSQGTGELFFGEGSRLTVL.

The gene calls are TRBV25-1 and TRBJ1-2; 8 bases agree with TRBD1. CDR1 and CDR2 (germline): MGHDK, SYGVNS. Trimming took 8 bases from V and 4 from J; bases not matched to a gene: 9. The CDR3 covers 14 residues. The CDR3 reads CASGYSGTGYGYTF. In nucleotides, the CDR3 is TGTGCCAGCGGCTATTCGGGGACAGGCTATGGCTACACCTTC.

The chain carries TRBV18 and TRBJ1-2; unclear D gene. CDR1 KGHSH and CDR2 LQKENI come from the germline V gene. The CDR3 loop spans 14 amino acids. V shed 5 bases and J shed 0 bases, with 10 bases lying between them. The DNA for the CDR3 is TGTGCCAGCTCAGGCCAGGACCCTAACTATGGCTACACCTTC. This translates into CASSGQDPNYGYTF.

V gene TRBV11-3 combines with J gene TRBJ2-7; TRBD2 matches at 13 bases. J lost 6 bases, V lost 6 bases, and 8 bases had no gene match. The CDR3 spans 15 residues. Germline assignment: CDR1 SGHNT and CDR2 YENEEA. This chain's CDR3 is CASSRTSGRTAEQYF. DNA for the CDR3: TGTGCCAGCAGTCGGACTAGCGGGAGAACCGCCGAGCAGTACTTC. Full variable domain (rest looked up from reference TRBV11-3 and TRBJ2-7): EAGVVQSPRYKIIEKKQPVAFWCNPISGHNTLYWYLQNLGQGPELLIRYENEEAVDDSQLPKDRFSAERLKGVDSTLKIQPAELGDSAVYLCASSRTSGRTAEQYFGPGTRLTVT.

This chain uses TRBV6-5 with TRBJ2-5; no definite D call. V gave up 10 bases and J gave up 7 bases, with 25 bases separating them. The CDR3 contains 15 residues. Germline V CDR1 and CDR2: MNHEY, SVGAGI. CDR3 in DNA: TGTGCCACCAACGCCCAGGCCCACTGGGAAGGGACCCAGTACTTC. Residues: CATNAQAHWEGTQYF.

This clone was observed a handful of times. The V call is TRBV24-1, the J call TRBJ1-2; no clear D gene. The V gene lost 2 bases and the J gene lost 2 bases, with 11 bases spanning the gap. CDR1 KGHDR and CDR2 SFDVKD come from the germline V gene. The CDR3 sequence is 15 residues long. The CDR3 DNA follows: TGTGCCACCAGTGATTATGAAGGACCGAACTATGGCTACACCTTC. Protein product: CATSDYEGPNYGYTF.

The J gene is TRBJ2-7, the V gene TRBV6-5; D is perhaps TRBD1 or TRBD2 (5 bases each). The V gene lost 5 bases and the J gene lost 0 bases, with 14 bases spanning the gap. CDR3 size: 15 residues. Looked up from germline, CDR1 is MNHEY and CDR2 is SVGAGI. CDR3 coding DNA: TGTGCCAGCAGTCTTCGAGGGGCCGCCTCCTACGAGCAGTACTTC. Protein product: CASSLRGAASYEQYF.

The J gene is TRBJ2-5, the V gene TRBV6-5; D remains ambiguous. Germline CDR1 reads MNHEY; CDR2 reads SVGAGI. The CDR3 extends over 11 amino acids. The germline V and J ends were trimmed by 1 base and 6 bases, with 3 bases remaining between them. The CDR3 region is CASSYWQTQYF. CDR3 sequence (DNA): TGTGCCAGCAGTTACTGGCAGACCCAGTACTTC.

V gene TRBV29-1 combines with J gene TRBJ2-1; TRBD2 is a possible D gene (6 bases). The length of the CDR3 is 14 residues. The germline V and J ends were trimmed by 7 bases and 5 bases, with 18 bases remaining between them. Germline assignment: CDR1 SQVTM and CDR2 ANQGSEA. Here the CDR3 DNA reads TGCAGCGGAGCGGGTCTCAACCTGAACAATGAGCAGTTCTTC. Its protein product is CSGAGLNLNNEQFF.

The V call is TRBV7-9, the J call TRBJ2-5, with 8 bases identical to TRBD1. CDR1 is SEHNR, CDR2 FQNEAQ, per germline (reference sequence). V lost 6 bases to trimming and J lost 0 bases; unmatched junction nucleotides: 9. This CDR3 has 16 amino acids. The CDR3 nucleotides are TGTGCCAGCAGTTTTACCTGGACAGGGTACCAAGAGACCCAGTACTTC. Translation gives CASSFTWTGYQETQYF.

The chain recombines TRBV30 with TRBJ2-1, with D perhaps matching TRBD1 (5 bases). V lost 8 bases to trimming and J lost 1 base, with 12 bases between them. The CDR3 is 13 amino acids. Germline V gene data show CDR1 as GTSNPN and CDR2 as SVGIG (reference sequence). This chain's CDR3 is CASIHRSYNEQFF. CDR3 DNA sequence: TGTGCCAGCATTCACAGGTCCTACAATGAGCAGTTCTTC.

The chain joins TRBV5-5 to TRBJ2-7, with 8 nucleotides matching TRBD1. The CDR3 is 15 amino acids. V shed 4 bases and J 0 bases; nucleotides not matched to a gene: 6. Looked up from germline, CDR1 is SGHKS and CDR2 is YYEKEE (reference sequence). The CDR3 DNA is TGTGCCAGCAGCCCACAGGGGGGCAGCTCCTACGAGCAGTACTTC. As protein: CASSPQGGSSYEQYF.

The chain is built from TRBV27 and TRBJ1-5; no clear D. Trimming removed 0 bases at V and 0 bases at J, with 9 bases between. The CDR3 loop spans 16 amino acids. Looked up from germline, CDR1 is MNHEY and CDR2 is SMNVEV (reference sequence). CDR3 nucleotide sequence: TGTGCCAGCAGTTTATCCGCAGGATATAGCAATCAGCCCCAGCATTTT. Translated, it gives CASSLSAGYSNQPQHF.

The chain is built from TRBV11-3 and TRBJ1-2; possibly TRBD1 for D (5 bases). The ends were cut back, 3 bases at V and 4 bases at J, with 12 bases in the middle. CDR1 SGHNT and CDR2 YENEEA come from the germline V gene. The CDR3 consists of 14 residues. The CDR3 DNA reads as TGTGCCAGCAGCTTGGGGGTTCGGGGCTATGGCTACACCTTC. Translating it yields CASSLGVRGYGYTF. Full variable domain (rest looked up from reference TRBV11-3 and TRBJ1-2): EAGVVQSPRYKIIEKKQPVAFWCNPISGHNTLYWYLQNLGQGPELLIRYENEEAVDDSQLPKDRFSAERLKGVDSTLKIQPAELGDSAVYLCASSLGVRGYGYTFGSGTRLTVV.

This chain uses TRBV18 with TRBJ2-3; D is unclear. V was clipped by 3 bases and J by 1 base, with 11 bases between them. Germline CDR1 reads KGHSH; CDR2 reads LQKENI. The CDR3 is 15 residues long. CDR3: CASSPPGYGTDTQYF. CDR3 nucleotides: TGTGCCAGCTCACCTCCAGGTTACGGCACAGATACGCAGTATTTT.

The chain recombines TRBV11-3 with TRBJ2-2, with D maybe TRBD2 (5 bases). Trimming shortened V by 1 base and J by 4 bases, and 10 bases separated the two germline ends. Germline CDR1 reads SGHNT; CDR2 reads YENEEA. The CDR3 spans 15 residues. CDR3 DNA: TGTGCCAGCAGCTTAGGTTGGGCGGGCACCGGGGAGCTGTTTTTT. It yields the protein CASSLGWAGTGELFF. Combining the CDR3 with reference TRBV11-3 and TRBJ2-2 gives the whole variable domain EAGVVQSPRYKIIEKKQPVAFWCNPISGHNTLYWYLQNLGQGPELLIRYENEEAVDDSQLPKDRFSAERLKGVDSTLKIQPAELGDSAVYLCASSLGWAGTGELFFGEGSRLTVL.

The chain employs TRBV2 and TRBJ1-4; no clear D gene. This CDR3 region has 12 residues. CDR1 and CDR2 (germline): SNHLY, FYNNEI. The ends were cut back, 2 bases at V and 6 bases at J, with 4 bases in the middle. This chain's CDR3 is CASSEQYEKLFF. In DNA form, the CDR3 reads TGTGCCAGCAGTGAACAATATGAAAAACTGTTTTTT.

The chain carries TRBV7-2 and TRBJ2-7; 9 nucleotides match TRBD2. Germline V lookup: CDR1 SGHTA, CDR2 FQGNSA. After removal of 1 base from V and 6 bases from J, the junction contained 13 bases not matched to a gene. This CDR3 is built from 17 residues. The CDR3 region has the DNA TGTGCCAGCAGCTTAGGTGGCCTAGCGGGGTCGCCGAGCGAGCAGTACTTC. Amino acid sequence: CASSLGGLAGSPSEQYF.

This chain joins TRBV10-3 and TRBJ1-5; 7 nucleotides align to TRBD1. Germline assignment: CDR1 ENHRY and CDR2 SYGVKD. V dropped 7 bases and J dropped 7; count of bases not matched to a gene: 7. The CDR3 loop spans 13 amino acids. The CDR3 nucleotides read TGTGCCATCACCGACGACAGGGACCAGCCCCAGCATTTT. Its translation: CAITDDRDQPQHF.

The chain couples TRBV15 to TRBJ1-4; D not certain. Germline loops: CDR1 LNHNV, CDR2 YYDKDF (reference sequence). This CDR3 is 13 amino acids long. V lost 0 bases to trimming and J lost 8 bases, with 7 bases between them. CDR3: CATSRDYREKLFF. DNA for the CDR3: TGTGCCACCAGCAGAGATTATCGGGAAAAACTGTTTTTT.

The J gene is TRBJ1-3, the V gene TRBV9; the D gene is possibly TRBD1 (5 bases). Germline CDR1 SGDLS, CDR2 YYNGEE. This CDR3 is built from 16 residues. Trimming removed 2 bases at V and 0 bases at J, with 12 bases between. The CDR3 nucleotides read TGTGCCAGCAGCGTCGGCAGGGTGGCCTCTGGAAACACCATATATTTT. Translated: CASSVGRVASGNTIYF.

The chain recombines TRBV7-3 with TRBJ2-5; 14 bases are a match to TRBD2. The V gene's germline CDR1 is SGHTA and CDR2 FQGTGA. J lost 5 bases, V lost 4 bases, and 6 bases had no gene match. The CDR3 has 16 residues. The CDR3 DNA reads TGTGCCAGCAGCTCCGGACTAGCGGGGGGATGGGAGACCCAGTACTTC. Protein: CASSSGLAGGWETQYF.